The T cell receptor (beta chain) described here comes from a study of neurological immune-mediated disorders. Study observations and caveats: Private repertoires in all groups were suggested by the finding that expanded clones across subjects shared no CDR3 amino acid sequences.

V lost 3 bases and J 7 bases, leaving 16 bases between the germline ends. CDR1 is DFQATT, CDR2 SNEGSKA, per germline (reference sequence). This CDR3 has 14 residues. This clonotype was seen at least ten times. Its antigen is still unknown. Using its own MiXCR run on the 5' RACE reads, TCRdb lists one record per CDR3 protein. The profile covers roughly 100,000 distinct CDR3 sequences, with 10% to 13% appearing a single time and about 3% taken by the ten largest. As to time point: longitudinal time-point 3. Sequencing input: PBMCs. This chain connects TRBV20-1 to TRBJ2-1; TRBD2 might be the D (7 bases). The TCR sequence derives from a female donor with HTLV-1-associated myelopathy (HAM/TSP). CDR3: CSASARGGLNEQFF. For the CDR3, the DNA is TGCAGTGCTAGCGCAAGGGGGGGTCTAAATGAGCAGTTCTTC.